This T cell receptor beta chain appears in the sequencing data of a study of spatial heterogeneity in lung cancer. TCRdb re-called the 5' RACE reads with MiXCR, one entry per CDR3 protein. Of around 47,000 distinct CDR3 sequences in the sample, around 7.7% are singletons; the top ten hold 35% to 45%. This clonotype is termed medium-sized. This CDR3 contains 14 residues. Germline V lookup: CDR1 SGHDT, CDR2 YYEEEE. Deletions cut 4 bases from V and 1 base from J, with 6 bases between. As for time point: blood at routine non-recurrence follow-up after resection. Researchers sequenced whole RNA taken from tumor, nontumor lung or frozen PBMC without sorting.

The clonotype originates from a female donor with early-stage non-small cell lung cancer. The chain has TRBV5-6 and TRBJ2-6; a weak D match, TRBD2 (5 bases). The source was PBMCs, collected at follow-up. The CDR3 reads CASSEGSGANVLTF. The DNA of the CDR3 is TGTGCCAGCAGCGAGGGTTCTGGGGCCAACGTCCTGACTTTC.